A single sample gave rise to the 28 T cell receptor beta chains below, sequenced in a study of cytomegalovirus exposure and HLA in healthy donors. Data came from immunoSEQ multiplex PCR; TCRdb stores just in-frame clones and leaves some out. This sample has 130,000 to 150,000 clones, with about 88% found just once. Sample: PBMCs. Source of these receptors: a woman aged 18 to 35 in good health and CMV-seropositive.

The CDR3 DNA reads TGCGCCAGCAGCCCAGGGGGCCTCGGCCCTACGCAGTATTTT. Its translation: CASSPGGLGPTQYF. The chain couples TRBV4-1 to TRBJ2-3; TRBD1 matches 8 bases. Trimming took 4 bases from V and 8 from J; bases not matched to a gene: 8. This CDR3 is built from 14 residues. The germline V gene encodes CDR1 MGHRA and CDR2 YSYEKL.

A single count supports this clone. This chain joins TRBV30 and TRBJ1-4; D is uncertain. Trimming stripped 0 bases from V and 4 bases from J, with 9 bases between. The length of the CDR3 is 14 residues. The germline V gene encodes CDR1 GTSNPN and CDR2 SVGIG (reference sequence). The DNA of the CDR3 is TGTGCCTGGAGTGTACTACGGGATAATGAAAAACTGTTTTTT. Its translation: CAWSVLRDNEKLFF.

CDR3 bases: TGTGCCAGCTCACCACTCGTTGAGGGTTCCACAGATACGCAGTATTTT. Translated, it gives CASSPLVEGSTDTQYF. This chain links TRBV18 with TRBJ2-3; the D gene is possibly TRBD2 (5 bases). The CDR3 is 16 amino acids. Trimming removed 1 base at V and 2 bases at J, with 13 bases between. From germline, CDR1 is KGHSH and CDR2 LQKENI.

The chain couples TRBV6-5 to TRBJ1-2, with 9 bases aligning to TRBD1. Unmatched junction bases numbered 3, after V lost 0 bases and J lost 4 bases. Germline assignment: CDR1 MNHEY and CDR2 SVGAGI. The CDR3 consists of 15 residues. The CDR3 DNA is TGTGCCAGCAGTTACTCACAGGGGGCAGGCTATGGCTACACCTTC. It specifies CASSYSQGAGYGYTF.

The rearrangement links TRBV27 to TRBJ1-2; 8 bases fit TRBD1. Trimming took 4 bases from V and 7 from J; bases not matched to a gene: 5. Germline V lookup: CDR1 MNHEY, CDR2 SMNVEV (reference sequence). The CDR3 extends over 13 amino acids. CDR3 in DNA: TGTGCCAGCAGTTACGGGACAGGTCTTGGCTACACCTTC. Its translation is CASSYGTGLGYTF.

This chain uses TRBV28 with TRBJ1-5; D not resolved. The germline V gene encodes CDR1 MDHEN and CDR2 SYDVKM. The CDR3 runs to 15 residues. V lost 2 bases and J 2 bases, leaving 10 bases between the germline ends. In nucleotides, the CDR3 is TGTGCCAGCAGTTTAAGTCCCGGGGGCAATCAGCCCCAGCATTTT. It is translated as CASSLSPGGNQPQHF.

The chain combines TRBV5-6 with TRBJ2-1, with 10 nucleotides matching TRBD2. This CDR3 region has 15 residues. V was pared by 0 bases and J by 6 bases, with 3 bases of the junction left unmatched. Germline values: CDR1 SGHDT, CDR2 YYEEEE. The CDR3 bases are TGTGCCAGCAGCTTGGTGGTAGCGGGAGGCAATGAGCAGTTCTTC. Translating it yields CASSLVVAGGNEQFF. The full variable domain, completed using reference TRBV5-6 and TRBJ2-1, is DAGVTQSPTHLIKTRGQQVTLRCSPKSGHDTVSWYQQALGQGPQFIFQYYEEEERQRGNFPDRFSGHQFPNYSSELNVNALLLGDSALYLCASSLVVAGGNEQFFGPGTRLTVL.

This chain's CDR3 is CASSLEPAGRWYEQYF. CDR3 nucleotide sequence: TGTGCCAGCAGCTTAGAGCCAGCGGGTAGGTGGTACGAGCAGTACTTC. The chain carries TRBV7-2 and TRBJ2-7; D might be TRBD2 (6 bases). The V end lost 1 base, the J end lost 4 bases, and 17 bases lay between the germline ends. The germline V gene encodes CDR1 SGHTA and CDR2 FQGNSA. The CDR3 runs 16 residues.

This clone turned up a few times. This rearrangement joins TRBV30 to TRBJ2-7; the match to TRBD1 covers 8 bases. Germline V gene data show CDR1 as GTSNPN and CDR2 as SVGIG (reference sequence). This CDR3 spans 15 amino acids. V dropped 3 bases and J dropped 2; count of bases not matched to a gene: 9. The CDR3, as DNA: TGTGCCTGGAGCGCCCTACCGGACAGGGCCTACGAGCAGTACTTC. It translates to CAWSALPDRAYEQYF. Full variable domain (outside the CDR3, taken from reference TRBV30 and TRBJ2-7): SQTIHQWPATLVQPVGSPLSLECTVEGTSNPNLYWYRQAAGRGLQLLFYSVGIGQISSEVPQNLSASRPQDRQFILSSKKLLLSDSGFYLCAWSALPDRAYEQYFGPGTRLTVT.

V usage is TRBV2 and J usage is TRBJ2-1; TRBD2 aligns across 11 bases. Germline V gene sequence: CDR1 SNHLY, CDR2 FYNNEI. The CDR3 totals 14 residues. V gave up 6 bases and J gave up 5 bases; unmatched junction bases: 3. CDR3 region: CASSGTSGHNEQFF. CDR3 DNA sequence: TGTGCCAGCAGCGGGACTAGCGGTCACAATGAGCAGTTCTTC.

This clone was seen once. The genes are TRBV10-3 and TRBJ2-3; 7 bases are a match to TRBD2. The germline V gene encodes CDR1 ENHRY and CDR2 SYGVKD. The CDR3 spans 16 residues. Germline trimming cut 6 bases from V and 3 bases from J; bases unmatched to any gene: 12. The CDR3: CAIRSGISIGTDTQYF. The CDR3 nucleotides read TGTGCCATCAGGAGCGGGATCAGTATCGGTACAGATACGCAGTATTTT.

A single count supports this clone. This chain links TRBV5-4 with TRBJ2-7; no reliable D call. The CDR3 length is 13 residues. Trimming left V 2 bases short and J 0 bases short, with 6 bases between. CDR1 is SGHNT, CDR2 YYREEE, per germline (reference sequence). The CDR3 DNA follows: TGTGCCAGCAGCTTCGCGGCCTCCTACGAGCAGTACTTC. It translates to CASSFAASYEQYF.

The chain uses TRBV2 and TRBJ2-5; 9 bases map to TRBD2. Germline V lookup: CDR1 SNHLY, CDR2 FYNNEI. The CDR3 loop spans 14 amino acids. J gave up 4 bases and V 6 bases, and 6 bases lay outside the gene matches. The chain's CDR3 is CASRPLTSGETQYF. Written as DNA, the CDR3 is TGTGCCAGCAGACCACTGACTAGCGGAGAGACCCAGTACTTC.

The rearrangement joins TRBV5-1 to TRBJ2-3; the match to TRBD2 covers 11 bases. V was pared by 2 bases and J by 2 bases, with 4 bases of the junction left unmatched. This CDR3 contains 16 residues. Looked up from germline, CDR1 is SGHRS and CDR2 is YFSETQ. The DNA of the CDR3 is TGCGCCAGCAGCTTTAGCGGGAGGGATTACACAGATACGCAGTATTTT. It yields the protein CASSFSGRDYTDTQYF. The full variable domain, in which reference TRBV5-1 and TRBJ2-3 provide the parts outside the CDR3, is KAGVTQTPRYLIKTRGQQVTLSCSPISGHRSVSWYQQTPGQGLQFLFEYFSETQRNKGNFPGRFSGRQFSNSRSEMNVSTLELGDSALYLCASSFSGRDYTDTQYFGPGTRLTVL.

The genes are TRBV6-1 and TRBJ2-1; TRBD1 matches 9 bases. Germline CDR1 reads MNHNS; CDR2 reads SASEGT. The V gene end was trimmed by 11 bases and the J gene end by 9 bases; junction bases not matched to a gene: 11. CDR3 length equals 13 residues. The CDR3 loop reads CAGSDRGVSEQFF. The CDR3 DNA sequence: TGTGCCGGGTCGGACAGGGGAGTTAGTGAGCAGTTCTTC.

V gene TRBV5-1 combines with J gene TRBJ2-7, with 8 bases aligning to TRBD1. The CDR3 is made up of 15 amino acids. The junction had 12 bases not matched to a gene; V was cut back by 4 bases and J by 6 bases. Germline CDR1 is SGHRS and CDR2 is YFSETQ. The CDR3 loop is CASSTKTGDVFEQYF. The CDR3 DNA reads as TGCGCCAGCAGCACCAAGACAGGGGATGTCTTCGAGCAGTACTTC.

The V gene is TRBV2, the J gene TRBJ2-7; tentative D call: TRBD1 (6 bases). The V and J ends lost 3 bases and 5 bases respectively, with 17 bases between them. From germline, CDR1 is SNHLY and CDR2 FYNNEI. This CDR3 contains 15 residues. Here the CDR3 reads CASSDYLGARDEQYF. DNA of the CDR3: TGTGCCAGCAGTGATTATCTGGGGGCGAGGGACGAGCAGTACTTC.

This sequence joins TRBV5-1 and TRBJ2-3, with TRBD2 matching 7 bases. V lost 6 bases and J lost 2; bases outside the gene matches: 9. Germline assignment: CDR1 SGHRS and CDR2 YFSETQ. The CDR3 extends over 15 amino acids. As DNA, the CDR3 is TGCGCCAGCACCCCAAGTGGGACTAACACAGATACGCAGTATTTT. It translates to CASTPSGTNTDTQYF.

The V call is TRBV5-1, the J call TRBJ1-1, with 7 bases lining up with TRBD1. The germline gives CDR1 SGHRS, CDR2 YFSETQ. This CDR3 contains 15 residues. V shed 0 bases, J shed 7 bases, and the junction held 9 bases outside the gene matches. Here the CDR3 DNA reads TGCGCCAGCAGCTTGGTAGGACAGGCCCGTGGTGAAGCTTTCTTT. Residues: CASSLVGQARGEAFF.

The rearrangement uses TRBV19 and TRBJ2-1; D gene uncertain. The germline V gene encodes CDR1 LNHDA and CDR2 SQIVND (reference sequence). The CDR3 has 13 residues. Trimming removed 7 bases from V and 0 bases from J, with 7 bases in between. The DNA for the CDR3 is TGTGCCAGTACCCGCGACTCCTACAATGAGCAGTTCTTC. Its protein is CASTRDSYNEQFF.

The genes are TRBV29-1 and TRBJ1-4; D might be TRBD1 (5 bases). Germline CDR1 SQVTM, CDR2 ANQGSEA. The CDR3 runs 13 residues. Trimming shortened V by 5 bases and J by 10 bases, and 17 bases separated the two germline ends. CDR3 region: CSVTGGFEGKLFF. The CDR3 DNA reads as TGCAGCGTTACCGGGGGGTTCGAGGGAAAACTGTTTTTT.

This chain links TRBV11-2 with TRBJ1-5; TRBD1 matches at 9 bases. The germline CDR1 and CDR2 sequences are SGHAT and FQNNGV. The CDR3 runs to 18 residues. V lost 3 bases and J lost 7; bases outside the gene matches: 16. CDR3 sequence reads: CASSLGDEGQGWGQPQHF. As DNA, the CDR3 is TGTGCCAGCAGCTTGGGAGACGAGGGACAGGGTTGGGGGCAGCCCCAGCATTTT.

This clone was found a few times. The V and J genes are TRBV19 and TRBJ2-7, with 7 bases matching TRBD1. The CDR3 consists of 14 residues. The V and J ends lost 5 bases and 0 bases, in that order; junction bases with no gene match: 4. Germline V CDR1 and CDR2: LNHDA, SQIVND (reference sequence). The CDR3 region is CASSLGTDSYEQYF. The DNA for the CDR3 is TGTGCCAGTAGTCTAGGGACAGACTCCTACGAGCAGTACTTC.

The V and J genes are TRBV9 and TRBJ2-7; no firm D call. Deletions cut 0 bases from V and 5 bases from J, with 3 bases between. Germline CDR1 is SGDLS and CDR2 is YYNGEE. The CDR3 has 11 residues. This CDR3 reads CASSVGHEQYF. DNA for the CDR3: TGTGCCAGCAGCGTAGGGCACGAGCAGTACTTC. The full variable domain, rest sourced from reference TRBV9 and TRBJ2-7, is DSGVTQTPKHLITATGQRVTLRCSPRSGDLSVYWYQQSLDQGLQFLIQYYNGEERAKGNILERFSAQQFPDLHSELNLSSLELGDSALYFCASSVGHEQYFGPGTRLTVT.

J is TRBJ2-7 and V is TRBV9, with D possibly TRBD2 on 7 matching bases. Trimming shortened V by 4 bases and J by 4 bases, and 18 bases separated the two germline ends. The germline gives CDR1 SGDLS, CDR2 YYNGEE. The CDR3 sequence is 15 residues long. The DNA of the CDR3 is TGTGCCAGCAGCTACCAGGAGGGGGAGGGGTACGAGCAGTACTTC. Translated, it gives CASSYQEGEGYEQYF.

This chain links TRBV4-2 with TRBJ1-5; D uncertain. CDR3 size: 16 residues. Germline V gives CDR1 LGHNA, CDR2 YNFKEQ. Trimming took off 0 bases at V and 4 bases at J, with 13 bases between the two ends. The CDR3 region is CASSQDYRQANQPQHF. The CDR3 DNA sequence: TGTGCCAGCAGCCAAGATTATCGGCAGGCTAATCAGCCCCAGCATTTT.

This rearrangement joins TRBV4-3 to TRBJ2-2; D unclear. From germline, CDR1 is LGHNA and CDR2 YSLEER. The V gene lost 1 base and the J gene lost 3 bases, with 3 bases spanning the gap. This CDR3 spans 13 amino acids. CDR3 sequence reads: CASSQVDTGELFF. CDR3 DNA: TGCGCCAGCAGCCAAGTAGACACCGGGGAGCTGTTTTTT.

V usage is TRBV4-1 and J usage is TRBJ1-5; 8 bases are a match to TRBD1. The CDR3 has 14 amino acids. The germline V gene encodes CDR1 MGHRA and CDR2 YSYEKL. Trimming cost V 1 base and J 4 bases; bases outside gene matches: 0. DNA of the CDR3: TGCGCCAGCAGCCAAGGGACAGGGAATCAGCCCCAGCATTTT. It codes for CASSQGTGNQPQHF.